The T cell receptor (beta chain) under discussion was sequenced for a study of tumor-infiltrating lymphocytes in localized non-small cell lung cancer. The study, taken as a whole, reports: Different pieces of the same tissue were used for each assay. Tumors had more T cell infiltration than uninvolved lung, per TCRbeta sequencing and CD3 counts.

Germline-derived CDR1 and CDR2 are MNHEY and SVGAGI. This CDR3 is built from 14 residues. Unmatched junction bases numbered 8, after V lost 6 bases and J lost 10 bases. Clones were read by immunoSEQ multiplex PCR, and TCRdb kept only the in-frame ones, dropping some. The sample shows some 9,000 clones, 68% of them seen only once. To note about this clone: Its antigen is not known.

Sequenced: uninvolved lung tissue not adjacent to the tumor. This clonotype originated in a human donor with non-small cell lung cancer. The chain joins TRBV6-5 to TRBJ1-6, with TRBD1 identical over 8 bases. The CDR3 region has the DNA TGTGCCAGCAGCCAGGGGGCGAACGGGTCACCCCTCCACTTT. Translating it yields CASSQGANGSPLHF.